This TCR beta chain stems from a study of prognosis after radiotherapy for stage I lung cancer (dated by TCRdb to the early 2020s). Some background on the complete study: Between April 2018 and January 2019, under 20 patients with stage I NSCLC were enrolled in Nanjing, China. This study profiled peripheral blood TCR beta repertoires from stage I NSCLC patients before and after stereotactic body radiotherapy and linked the repertoires to distant failure. The cohort was made up of around 14 men and a handful of women, with a median age of approximately 74 years and an age range of 53 to 84 years. In 12 to 15 patients the disease was a newly diagnosed primary stage I lung tumor, whereas roughly 5 had oligometastatic NSCLC following surgical resection of the primary tumor. No patient received concurrent therapy alongside SBRT. Image-guided IMRT or VMAT was used to deliver SBRT in 3 to 5 fractions at a biologically effective dose of at least 100 Gy. Squamous cell carcinoma histology was identified in 7 or 8 patients, and adenocarcinoma histology was identified in about twelve patients. The study took one blood sample before SBRT and one after SBRT from each of roughly 20 patients and sequenced all 40 or so samples. All patients were considered medically inoperable, owing to comorbidities in more than 10 and refusal of surgery in about seven. Four of the 19 patients developed distant metastases after SBRT, at a median of approximately 7 months; the other 15 showed no significant progression. Overall study results and their limits: No determination of tumor specificity was made for expanded TCR clones. A decrease in unique TCR clone counts was observed after SBRT (median approximately 9,800 before versus several thousand after; Wilcoxon paired P=0.011). Post-SBRT Shannon entropy and its change from baseline were lower in patients who developed distant metastases; baseline Shannon entropy was not associated with metastases. Differences by metastasis status were reportedly seen in TRBV and TRBJ usage frequencies, involving two V genes at baseline and, after SBRT, roughly ten V genes and two J genes. No adjustment for multiple comparisons was applied to any of the reported P values. The study was limited by the small cohort and short follow-up, and independent validation of the study findings is required.

Comment on this clonotype: Which antigen it targets is not known. No base quality values were provided; no much bigger clone lies one nucleotide off.

The CDR1 and CDR2 encoded by the germline V gene (reference sequence) are SSHAT and FNYEAQ. Its CDR3 holds 15 amino acids, cysteine through phenylalanine. Of all the DNA, just the CDR3 is kept, 45 bases in frame from base 1. Two rounds of multiplex PCR were used to amplify the TCR beta CDR3 region from genomic DNA. The first PCR round used primers specific to each TRBV and TRBJ gene, with sequences filed in Chinese patent CN105087789A. The second PCR round used universal primers. The Roche High Pure PCR Template Preparation Kit was used to extract genomic DNA from the frozen PBMCs. Paired-end sequencing with 151 bp reads was performed on the libraries using an Illumina HiSeq 3000. As for the original processing: CutAdapt was used to remove raw reads lacking the multiplex PCR primer sequences. Using PEAR, the high-quality paired reads were merged into contigs. TRB V, D and J gene segments were assigned to each contig with MiXCR by alignment to reference sequences. CDR3 sequences were clustered by base quality and sequence similarity to remove sequencing errors. Shannon entropy normalized by the natural log of productive TCR sequence number was used as the measure of diversity. One minus Shannon entropy divided by the natural log of the number of unique clonotypes was used as the definition of clonality. Using the Youden index from ROC curves, the researchers picked the repertoire-metric cut-offs for progression-free survival, and all analyses were carried out in R 3.5.3. TCRdb cleaned the public reads at Q25 with fastp, built clones with MiXCR and kept in-frame beta chains. Duplicate CDR3 protein sequences are folded into a single record with the most common DNA and genes. For this entry, the V and J calls and clone size follow TCRdb and not the study's own pipeline. The sample includes over 45,000 distinct CDR3 sequences, with 26% observed a single time. Of the sample, 7.5% falls within the top ten clones.

All patients had node-negative disease on CT and PET/CT, and none had a history of other malignancies or had previously received chemotherapy or radiotherapy. Six milliliters of peripheral venous blood were drawn into EDTA tubes at each of two time points. PBMCs were isolated by Ficoll-Paque Plus density-gradient centrifugation. Right after collection, samples were placed at -80 degrees C and kept there until analysis. This receptor chain uses TRBV7-7 and TRBJ2-7, with 10 junctional bases fitting TRBD1. The origin of this receptor is a donor aged 50 or older with non-small cell lung cancer. Source: PBMCs, taken before or after stereotactic body radiation therapy (not recorded which). The nucleotides read TGTGCTAGCCTCCCCCACCGGGACAGGGGATACGAGCAGTACTTC. Translated, it gives CASLPHRDRGYEQYF.